This T cell receptor beta chain was sequenced for a study of T cell responses to AZD1222 COVID-19 vaccine. Turning to the study itself: Researchers grouped second doses given at about 4 or about 12 weeks into one pool.

Turning to this clone: Antigen: not known.

The V gene's germline CDR1 is MNHEY and CDR2 SVGAGI. The CDR3 is 10 residues long. Study observations and caveats: Repertoires were collected only later (after the peak T cell response had occurred).

Data came from immunoSEQ multiplex PCR; TCRdb stores just in-frame clones and leaves some out. The data show 110,000 to 150,000 clones, around 90% seen once. The rearrangement joins TRBV6-5 to TRBJ2-7; D possibly corresponds to TRBD1 (6 bases). This receptor was taken from an adult in good health. The input for sequencing was peripheral blood, taken on day 0 of AZD1222 vaccination. CDR3 protein: CGTGSYEQYF. CDR3 nucleotides: TGTGGTACAGGGTCCTACGAGCAGTACTTC.